This paragraph reports one T cell receptor beta chain. After removal of 6 bases from V and 3 bases from J, the junction contained 9 bases not matched to a gene. Germline V CDR1 and CDR2: SGHAT, FQDESV (reference sequence). This CDR3 is 16 amino acids long. The data derive from a study of blood T cell repertoires in COVID-19. TCRdb keeps only in-frame clones here, not all; method: immunoSEQ multiplex PCR. This sample yields over 250,000 clones, of which 86% are seen a single time; about an eighth belongs to the top ten. The gene calls are TRBV11-1 and TRBJ2-2, with 8 nucleotides matching TRBD1. This clonotype originated in a woman between 65 and 79 years old with COVID-19, enrolled during active disease. The sample was peripheral blood. The CDR3 protein is CASSPFSGGDTGELFF. The CDR3 nucleotides are TGTGCCAGCAGTCCCTTCTCAGGGGGCGACACCGGGGAGCTGTTTTTT.